These 18 T cell receptor beta chains came from one sample sequenced in a study of cytomegalovirus exposure and HLA in healthy donors. The PCR used 60 Vbeta and 13 Jbeta primers. TCRdb keeps only in-frame clones here, not all; method: immunoSEQ multiplex PCR. The data contain approximately 140,000 clones, around four fifths of them singletons. What was sequenced was PBMCs. The receptors were gathered from a man younger than 40 in good health and CMV-seronegative.

The chain is built from TRBV29-1 and TRBJ1-1; D remains ambiguous. Trimming shortened V by 2 bases and J by 5 bases, and 15 bases separated the two germline ends. The germline CDR1 and CDR2 sequences are SQVTM and ANQGSEA. This CDR3 is built from 14 residues. This chain's CDR3 is CSVESGLRETEAFF. CDR3 DNA: TGCAGCGTTGAATCCGGACTGAGGGAGACTGAAGCTTTCTTT. The full variable domain, rest sourced from reference TRBV29-1 and TRBJ1-1, is SAVISQKPSRDICQRGTSLTIQCQVDSQVTMMFWYRQQPGQSLTLIATANQGSEATYESGFVIDKFPISRPNLTFSTLTVSNMSPEDSSIYLCSVESGLRETEAFFGQGTRLTVV.

The chain recombines TRBV2 with TRBJ2-3; possibly TRBD2 for D (6 bases). This CDR3 is built from 17 residues. Germline values: CDR1 SNHLY, CDR2 FYNNEI. V lost 6 bases and J 3 bases, leaving 22 bases between the germline ends. The CDR3 DNA sequence: TGTGCCAGCAGCCACAGCGGGCTACCGCGGGGTACAGATACGCAGTATTTT. It specifies CASSHSGLPRGTDTQYF.

The rearrangement joins TRBV6-5 to TRBJ2-3; the D gene is possibly TRBD2 (5 bases). Germline V gene sequence: CDR1 MNHEY, CDR2 SVGAGI. V lost 6 bases and J 5 bases, leaving 18 bases between the germline ends. This CDR3 is built from 15 residues. CDR3 in DNA: TGTGCCAGCAGCACTCCCCGGGGTGGGTTAGATACGCAGTATTTT. Translating it yields CASSTPRGGLDTQYF.

V usage is TRBV14 and J usage is TRBJ2-7; 8 bases fit TRBD2. This CDR3 contains 14 residues. V lost 4 bases, J lost 1 base, and 3 bases stayed unmatched. Germline V gene sequence: CDR1 SGHDN, CDR2 FVKESK. The CDR3 bases are TGTGCCAGCAGCCTTAGCGGGAAGTCCTACGAGCAGTACTTC. This translates into CASSLSGKSYEQYF.

This clone was seen once. The V gene is TRBV5-6, the J gene TRBJ1-2, with D uncertain. CDR3 length equals 15 residues. V was pared by 4 bases and J by 2 bases, with 15 bases between. Germline loops: CDR1 SGHDT, CDR2 YYEEEE. This chain's CDR3 is CASSPRAPTNYGYTF. CDR3 DNA sequence: TGTGCCAGCAGCCCGAGGGCCCCGACGAACTATGGCTACACCTTC.

This sequence joins TRBV5-4 and TRBJ2-5; 10 positions agree with TRBD2. Unmatched junction bases numbered 7, after V lost 9 bases and J lost 2 bases. This CDR3 has 14 residues. The germline CDR1 and CDR2 sequences are SGHNT and YYREEE (reference sequence). The chain's CDR3 is CAITIAGGQETQYF. CDR3 nucleotide sequence: TGTGCCATCACAATAGCGGGGGGTCAAGAGACCCAGTACTTC.

V and J are TRBV28 and TRBJ1-1, with D possibly matching TRBD1 (6 bases). This CDR3 region has 17 residues. V was trimmed by 5 bases and J by 3 bases, leaving 22 bases between them. Germline V lookup: CDR1 MDHEN, CDR2 SYDVKM. The CDR3 is CASSSLTSGARDTEAFF. CDR3 sequence (DNA): TGTGCCAGCAGTAGCCTCACCTCAGGGGCCCGGGACACTGAAGCTTTCTTT.

The CDR3 sequence is CASSLRAPNTEAFF. The CDR3 DNA is TGTGCCAGCAGTTTGAGGGCACCGAACACTGAAGCTTTCTTT. The chain links TRBV27 to TRBJ1-1; no firm D call. This CDR3 is 14 amino acids long. V was cut by 3 bases and J by 1 base, with 9 bases left in between. CDR1 MNHEY and CDR2 SMNVEV come from the germline V gene (reference sequence).

The V and J genes are TRBV5-4 and TRBJ2-1, with a possible D match to TRBD1 (6 bases). The V gene lost 9 bases and the J gene lost 6 bases, with 19 bases spanning the gap. The CDR3 consists of 14 residues. Looked up from germline, CDR1 is SGHNT and CDR2 is YYREEE (reference sequence). CDR3: CAIPAGTIINEQFF. CDR3 sequence (DNA): TGTGCCATCCCAGCCGGGACAATCATCAATGAGCAGTTCTTC.

The V call is TRBV28, the J call TRBJ2-1; 9 positions agree with TRBD2. CDR1 and CDR2 (germline): MDHEN, SYDVKM. Losses at the gene ends were 1 base for V and 7 bases for J; bases not matched to a gene: 14. This CDR3 is 18 amino acids long. This CDR3 is CASSLLRLRGRAGNEQFF. Here the CDR3 DNA reads TGTGCCAGCAGTTTATTGCGCCTCCGCGGGAGGGCTGGGAATGAGCAGTTCTTC.

The gene calls are TRBV7-8 and TRBJ2-7; 7 nucleotides align to TRBD2. From germline, CDR1 is SGHVS and CDR2 FQNEAQ. CDR3 length equals 14 residues. V lost 5 bases to trimming and J lost 2 bases; unmatched junction nucleotides: 6. Written as DNA, the CDR3 is TGTGCCAGCAGCCGGGTGGCGGGAGCCTACGAGCAGTACTTC. Protein product: CASSRVAGAYEQYF.

V is TRBV2 and J is TRBJ2-7; 10 bases are a match to TRBD2. This CDR3 contains 16 residues. Per germline, CDR1 SNHLY and CDR2 FYNNEI. Germline trimming cut 2 bases from V and 4 bases from J; bases unmatched to any gene: 8. The DNA of the CDR3 is TGTGCCAGCAGTGAACAGGTAGCGGGAGGTTTTTACGAGCAGTACTTC. It specifies CASSEQVAGGFYEQYF. The full variable domain, with the rest looked up from reference TRBV2 and TRBJ2-7, is EPEVTQTPSHQVTQMGQEVILRCVPISNHLYFYWYRQILGQKVEFLVSFYNNEISEKSEIFDDQFSVERPDGSNFTLKIRSTKLEDSAMYFCASSEQVAGGFYEQYFGPGTRLTVT.

This clone appeared once. The chain is built from TRBV19 and TRBJ2-7; D might be TRBD1 (6 bases). Trimming left V 6 bases short and J 6 bases short, with 21 bases between. The CDR3 consists of 15 residues. Germline-derived CDR1 and CDR2 are LNHDA and SQIVND (reference sequence). CDR3 in DNA: TGTGCCAGTAGGGACCAACAGGGTGCCCCCGGCGAGCAGTACTTC. Translated: CASRDQQGAPGEQYF.

This rearrangement joins TRBV5-4 to TRBJ2-7; 9 bases match TRBD2. V gave up 2 bases and J gave up 0 bases; unmatched junction bases: 6. In germline, CDR1 is SGHNT, CDR2 YYREEE (reference sequence). The CDR3 is made up of 16 amino acids. CDR3 bases: TGTGCCAGCAGCTTATCTGCGACTAGCGGCTCCTACGAGCAGTACTTC. Its translation: CASSLSATSGSYEQYF.

V gene TRBV9 combines with J gene TRBJ2-5, with D perhaps TRBD2 (6 bases). The germline gives CDR1 SGDLS, CDR2 YYNGEE. The CDR3 covers 15 residues. The germline V and J ends were trimmed by 0 bases and 3 bases, with 12 bases remaining between them. CDR3 sequence: CASSVGGAAKETQYF. The CDR3 DNA reads as TGTGCCAGCAGCGTAGGCGGGGCTGCAAAAGAGACCCAGTACTTC.

The table lists this clone with many counts. The chain joins TRBV5-4 to TRBJ1-4; D gene ambiguous. Germline-derived CDR1 and CDR2 are SGHNT and YYREEE (reference sequence). CDR3 length: 15 amino acids. Trimming took off 1 base at V and 5 bases at J, with 12 bases between the two ends. In nucleotides, the CDR3 is TGTGCCAGCAGCTTGACGGGGTCCCTCAATGAAAAACTGTTTTTT. This translates into CASSLTGSLNEKLFF.

This clone was found a few times. This chain links TRBV28 with TRBJ2-1; 11 bases align to TRBD2. V shed 6 bases and J 3 bases; nucleotides not matched to a gene: 4. The length of the CDR3 is 15 residues. Germline V gene lookup returns CDR1 MDHEN and CDR2 SYDVKM. The CDR3 bases are TGTGCCAGCAGGCGAGGGACTAGCGGCTACAATGAGCAGTTCTTC. Protein product: CASRRGTSGYNEQFF.

The chain couples TRBV7-8 to TRBJ1-4; D not resolved. This CDR3 spans 15 amino acids. The germline CDR1 and CDR2 sequences are SGHVS and FQNEAQ. V lost 5 bases, J lost 7 bases, and 17 bases lay in between. In DNA form, the CDR3 reads TGTGCCAGCAGCGAAGGTTTGGGCAACCGTGAAAAACTGTTTTTT. Protein product: CASSEGLGNREKLFF.